This TCR beta chain was sequenced during a study of regulatory T cells in long-lasting Graves disease (dated by TCRdb to 2020 to 2023). Broadly, across the study: Antithyroid drugs had been taken for less than 3 months by newly diagnosed Graves' disease patients. Peripheral blood TCR sequencing and RNA sequencing compared persistent Graves' disease patients with newly diagnosed Graves' disease patients. The study was conducted in China and was registered as a clinical trial. A total of roughly 35 samples were covered by TCR sequencing, comprising around 13 persistent and about 20 newly diagnosed Graves' disease patients. The paper as a whole reports these results and caveats: Persistent Graves' disease patients showed lower TCR Shannon entropy and fewer highly expanded clones than newly diagnosed patients, suggesting clonal expansion. The small sample size was acknowledged by the authors as a limitation that may reduce accuracy. Sequencing and analysis were limited to the TCR beta chain. More public clonotypes were shared among persistent patients (under 3,000) than among newly diagnosed patients (just under 1,000). Persistent disease showed preferential use of TRBV28, TRBJ1-2 and TRBJ2-5, whereas newly diagnosed disease favored TRBV20-1 and TRBJ2-1. Because the primary lesion, thyroid tissue, could not be accessed, the study looked at peripheral blood alone.

The method was multiplex PCR. The run used an Illumina HiSeq 4000. CDR3 regions were amplified by Arm-PCR with iRepertoire HTBI primers to construct TCR beta libraries. PCR products were gel purified before sequencing. The paper's processing steps were these. A total of 62 TRBV and 14 TRBJ segments were identified across samples and were used for gene usage analysis of CDR3 amino acid clonotypes. COPE and FqMerger were used to merge the filtered high-quality paired reads into contigs. BLAST was used to align contigs to IMGT TRBV, TRBD and TRBJ reference genes, and CDR3 was defined according to IMGT. Highly expanded clones were defined as clonotypes with a frequency above 0.1%. Shannon entropy served as the measure of repertoire diversity, while the Gini coefficient captured V-J evenness. Clonotypes shared by more than one individual were considered public. Through fastp at Q25 and MiXCR, TCRdb rebuilt clones from the public reads, retaining in-frame beta chains. Duplicate CDR3 protein sequences are folded into a single record with the most common DNA and genes. These V and J calls derive from TCRdb rather than the authors' analysis. The sample contains some 490,000 distinct CDR3 sequences, approximately 12% of them found a single time. Roughly 8.9% of the sample goes to the ten largest clones.

Of note for this clonotype: The antigen it recognizes is unknown. No much larger clonotype is one base removed from it; base qualities were not supplied.

The time point label on this specimen signifies: newly diagnosed GD, antithyroid drugs for less than 3 months. For both TCR sequencing and RNA sequencing, RNA was extracted from PBMCs in TRIzol. Graves' disease was diagnosed according to American Thyroid Association guidelines. The patients came from an endocrinology department in Xi'an, China. Each patient gave about 10 milliliters of peripheral blood, collected in an EDTA anticoagulant tube. Ficoll Paque Plus density gradient separation was used to isolate PBMCs, and no further T cell sorting was performed. An Agilent 2100 Bioanalyzer and agarose gel were used to check RNA quality, while a NanoDrop 2000 measured RNA concentration. CDR1 SGHTA and CDR2 FQGNSA are derived from the germline V gene. V loses 1 base of germline sequence and J loses 10 bases, and the interval between the two ends is 13 bases. Measured from the cysteine to the phenylalanine, the CDR3 is 13 residues long. Only the CDR3 DNA is retained, 39 bases long and in frame from the first base.

These same records also appear under a second study, on T cells in Graves' hyperthyroidism and ophthalmopathy. Per the second study: Stable Graves' hyperthyroidism was defined as no progression to ophthalmopathy during 18 months of follow-up. Hyperthyroidism patients were newly diagnosed, with disease duration under 2 months, and aged 18 to 65 years. The study excluded patients with uncontrolled infections, other autoimmune diseases, pregnancy or lactation. Diagnoses were based on clinical symptoms, serum thyroxine and TRAb, thyroid ultrasound and orbital computed tomography. The first round of RT-PCR for the TCR CDR3 was performed with the HTBI primer set and the Qiagen OneStep RT-PCR kit. Most expanded thyroid clonotypes (frequency above 0.001) were also found in blood, which suggests that blood repertoires may mirror thyroid immune responses. In cross-validation, a model built on a 13 V-J signature told ophthalmopathy apart from stable hyperthyroidism with 85% to 90% sensitivity and about 81% specificity, and in testing the same model reached 80%/75%. In validation, progression to ophthalmopathy was predicted by the model with approximately 67% sensitivity and roughly 76% specificity, a median of about 6 months before onset. To identify distinguishing TCR V-J signatures, a discovery cohort of 100 patients was used, comprising 40 to 45 with Graves' ophthalmopathy and roughly 60 with stable Graves' hyperthyroidism. Prospective prediction of ophthalmopathy was tested in an independent validation cohort of about 19 hyperthyroidism patients and some 17 patients who later progressed to ophthalmopathy. The 100 discovery patients were randomly split 7:3 into training and test sets. The study also compared thyroid tissue and blood T-cell repertoires from roughly 6 Graves' hyperthyroidism patients. Following sampling, methimazole starting at 30 mg daily was given to hyperthyroidism patients, and high-dose intravenous methylprednisolone was given to ophthalmopathy patients. Libraries were constructed in a second round of multiplex PCR, after which size selection and purification were performed. Paired-end sequencing of the libraries was performed with 100 bp reads on an Illumina HiSeq2000. SOAPnuke was used to process the raw data, throwing out any read that contained adapters or uncalled bases, had a mean Phred below 15, or lacked an exact constant-primer or identifier match. COPE v1.2.5 was used to merge high-quality paired reads, and clonotypes were defined as unique nucleotide sequences. Clonotypes were aligned to IMGT TRBV, TRBD and TRBJ reference segments using MiTCR v1.1. The analysis was restricted to V-J combinations with a frequency above 0.0001, which together covered 99% to 99.2% of the repertoires. The TCS score was defined as F50 (clonal expansion) divided by E x V (chaos), with BLOSUM62-based TCRdist calculated between CDR3 peptides within each V-J. Welch's t-statistics and random forest reduced roughly 530 V-J features to fewer than 15, which were used in a naive Bayes classifier (R e1071). No statistical method was used to set the sample size in advance, and investigators knew the group allocation. The paper describes TCR Vbeta CDR3 sequencing of 120 to 150 peripheral blood samples, made up of roughly 45 ophthalmopathy patients, over 70 hyperthyroidism patients and some 17 progressor patients.

The chain links TRBV7-2 with TRBJ1-1, with a tentative D gene TRBD1 over 5 matching bases. The source is a woman in her 30s with Graves disease. Donor details come from another sample of the same person, matched by shared clones. The sequences come from peripheral blood mononuclear cells (PBMCs), collected at new diagnosis, from a patient treated with antithyroid drugs. The CDR3 here reads CASSLDWGGRAFF. The DNA reads as follows: TGTGCCAGCAGCTTAGATTGGGGCGGGAGAGCTTTCTTT.